This TCR beta chain was obtained from a study of tumor and adjacent non-tumor tissue in lung cancer. Study context: There were around eleven adenocarcinoma, a couple of squamous cell carcinoma and 1 small cell lung cancer cases. Regarding the study as a whole: Normal lung showed higher cumulative top 100 clone frequency than tumor.

Three rounds of nested PCR, following a modified ARM-PCR protocol, produced the TCRbeta library. From the multiplex PCR reads, TCRdb called clonotypes with MiXCR, one entry per CDR3 protein. The repertoire has roughly 140,000 distinct CDR3 sequences, around 67% of them found once; the top ten carry roughly 18%. A word on this clonotype: Antigen unknown. This may arise from a read error, as a much more abundant clone is one base away. The conserved phenylalanine or tryptophan is not found at the CDR3 terminus, so this likely reflects a read error.

CDR3 length: 17 residues. After removal of 6 bases from V and 3 bases from J, the junction contained 16 bases not matched to a gene. This sample's RNA came from whole unsorted tissue. Input material: lung tumor tissue. The sequence derives from a man in his sixties with small cell lung cancer. V usage is TRBV12-3 or TRBV12-4 and J usage is TRBJ1-1; 7 bases map to TRBD1. CDR3 bases: TGTGCCAGCAGATCCAGCATCCCGACAGGGAGGGACACTGAAGCTTTCCTT. Translation gives CASRSSIPTGRDTEAFL.